The rows below give T cell receptor beta chains drawn from one sample of a study of blood T cell repertoires in COVID-19. The method was immunoSEQ multiplex PCR; TCRdb's version includes in-frame clones alone and lacks a portion of them. The sample has tens of thousands of clones, around nine tenths seen once. Material: peripheral blood. The source of these receptors is an elderly woman with acute or convalescent COVID-19. The CDR3 runs from the conserved cysteine through the conserved F or W. D genes are given only for firm matches. Only part of the rows carry a size: once, few, many, or a class if the clone is expanded.

clone size: NA
CDR3 length: 14
V gene: TRBV19
D gene: NA
J gene: TRBJ1-5
CDR3 DNA: TGTGCCAGTAGTACCGGGGCGGGACCCACGACCCAGCATTTT
CDR3 protein: CASSTGAGPTTQHF

clone size: NA
CDR3 length: 15
V gene: TRBV7-8
D gene: TRBD1
J gene: TRBJ1-1
CDR3 DNA: TGTGCCAGCAGCTCTGGGACAGGTATGAACACTGAAGCTTTCTTT
CDR3 protein: CASSSGTGMNTEAFF

clone size: NA
CDR3 length: 14
V gene: TRBV7-2
D gene: TRBD1
J gene: TRBJ2-7
CDR3 DNA: TGTGCCAGCAGCCCGGACAGGGTCCCCTACGAGCAGTACTTC
CDR3 protein: CASSPDRVPYEQYF

clone size: NA
CDR3 length: 14
V gene: TRBV10-3
D gene: NA
J gene: TRBJ1-1
CDR3 DNA: TGTGCCATCAGTGAGAAAGGGGGGAACACTGAAGCTTTCTTT
CDR3 protein: CAISEKGGNTEAFF

clone size: NA
CDR3 length: 15
V gene: TRBV5-1
D gene: NA
J gene: TRBJ1-2
CDR3 DNA: TGCGCCAGCAGCTTGGAGTCGACAGCTAACTATGGCTACACCTTC
CDR3 protein: CASSLESTANYGYTF

clone size: NA
CDR3 length: 14
V gene: TRBV3-1/TRBV3-2
D gene: NA
J gene: TRBJ1-5
CDR3 DNA: TGTGCCAGCAGCCAAGTACCGGGGTCTCAGCCCCAGCATTTT
CDR3 protein: CASSQVPGSQPQHF

clone size: once
CDR3 length: 14
V gene: TRBV6-5
D gene: TRBD1
J gene: TRBJ1-6
CDR3 DNA: TGTGCCAGCAGACGACAGGGGGGAAATTCACCCCTCCACTTT
CDR3 protein: CASRRQGGNSPLHF

clone size: NA
CDR3 length: 14
V gene: TRBV5-1
D gene: TRBD1
J gene: TRBJ1-1
CDR3 DNA: TGCGCCAGCAGCTCACAGGGGGCGGACACTGAAGCTTTCTTT
CDR3 protein: CASSSQGADTEAFF

clone size: NA
CDR3 length: 17
V gene: TRBV6-2/TRBV6-3
D gene: TRBD2
J gene: TRBJ2-1
CDR3 DNA: TGTGCCAGCAGTATTACCTCGTGGACTAGCGACTACAATGAGCAGTTCTTC
CDR3 protein: CASSITSWTSDYNEQFF

clone size: NA
CDR3 length: 15
V gene: TRBV4-3
D gene: TRBD1
J gene: TRBJ2-5
CDR3 DNA: TGCGCCAGCAGCCAAGATTTCGACAGGGCGGAGACCCAGTACTTC
CDR3 protein: CASSQDFDRAETQYF

clone size: NA
CDR3 length: 15
V gene: TRBV7-2
D gene: TRBD1
J gene: TRBJ1-3
CDR3 DNA: TGTGCCAGCAGCACCCAGGGGGCACGGGGAAACACCATATATTTT
CDR3 protein: CASSTQGARGNTIYF

clone size: NA
CDR3 length: 14
V gene: TRBV3-1/TRBV3-2
D gene: NA
J gene: TRBJ2-3
CDR3 DNA: TGTGCCAGCAGCCAGCGCGGGAGCACAGATACGCAGTATTTT
CDR3 protein: CASSQRGSTDTQYF